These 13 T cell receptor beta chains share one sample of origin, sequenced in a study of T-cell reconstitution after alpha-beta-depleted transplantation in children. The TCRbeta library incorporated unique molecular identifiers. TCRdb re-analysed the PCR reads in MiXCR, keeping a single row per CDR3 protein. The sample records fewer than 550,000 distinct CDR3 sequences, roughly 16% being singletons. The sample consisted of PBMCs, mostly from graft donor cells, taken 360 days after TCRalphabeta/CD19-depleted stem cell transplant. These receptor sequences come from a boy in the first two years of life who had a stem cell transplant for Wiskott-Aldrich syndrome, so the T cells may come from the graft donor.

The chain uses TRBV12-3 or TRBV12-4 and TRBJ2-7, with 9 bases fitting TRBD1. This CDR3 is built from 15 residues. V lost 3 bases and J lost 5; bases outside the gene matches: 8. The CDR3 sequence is CASSLLGQGNHEQYF. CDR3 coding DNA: TGTGCCAGCAGTTTGTTGGGACAGGGTAACCACGAGCAGTACTTC.

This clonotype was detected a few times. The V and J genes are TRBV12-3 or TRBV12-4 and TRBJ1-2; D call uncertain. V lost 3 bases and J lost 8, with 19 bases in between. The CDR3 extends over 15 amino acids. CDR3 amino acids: CASSFNSYGKDGYTF. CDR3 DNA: TGTGCCAGCAGTTTCAACAGCTATGGGAAGGACGGCTACACCTTC.

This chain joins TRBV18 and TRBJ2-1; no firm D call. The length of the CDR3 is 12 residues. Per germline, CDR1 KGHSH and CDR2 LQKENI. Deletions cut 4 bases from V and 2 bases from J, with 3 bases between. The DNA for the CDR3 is TGTGCCAGCTCACGCCCCTACAATGAGCAGTTCTTC. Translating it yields CASSRPYNEQFF.

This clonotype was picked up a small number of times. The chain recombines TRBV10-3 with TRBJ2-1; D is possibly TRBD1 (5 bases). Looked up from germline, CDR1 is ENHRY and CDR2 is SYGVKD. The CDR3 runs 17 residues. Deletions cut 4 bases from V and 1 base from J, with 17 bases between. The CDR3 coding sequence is TGTGCCATCAGTGCGGTGGGGCGGAGCCGATCCTACAATGAGCAGTTCTTC. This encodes CAISAVGRSRSYNEQFF.

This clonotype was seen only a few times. CDR3 amino acids: CSAPGPLFYNEQFF. The CDR3 DNA reads as TGCAGCGCCCCCGGACCGCTATTTTACAATGAGCAGTTCTTC. The rearrangement links TRBV29-1 to TRBJ2-1; D gene uncertain. Germline V gene lookup returns CDR1 SQVTM and CDR2 ANQGSEA. The CDR3 has 14 residues. The V end lost 7 bases, the J end lost 4 bases, and 17 bases lay between the germline ends.

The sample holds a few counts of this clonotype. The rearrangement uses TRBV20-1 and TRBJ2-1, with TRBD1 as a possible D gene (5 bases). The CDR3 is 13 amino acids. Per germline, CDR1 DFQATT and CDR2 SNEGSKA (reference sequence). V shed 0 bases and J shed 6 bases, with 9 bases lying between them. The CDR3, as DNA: TGCAGTGCTAGAGACGCCAGGGTCAATGAGCAGTTCTTC. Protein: CSARDARVNEQFF.

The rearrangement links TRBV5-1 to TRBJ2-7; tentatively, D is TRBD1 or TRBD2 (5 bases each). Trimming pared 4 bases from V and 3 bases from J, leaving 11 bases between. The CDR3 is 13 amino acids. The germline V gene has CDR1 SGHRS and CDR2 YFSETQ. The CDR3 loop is CASSPWDVYEQYF. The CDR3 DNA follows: TGCGCCAGCAGCCCCTGGGACGTCTACGAGCAGTACTTC.

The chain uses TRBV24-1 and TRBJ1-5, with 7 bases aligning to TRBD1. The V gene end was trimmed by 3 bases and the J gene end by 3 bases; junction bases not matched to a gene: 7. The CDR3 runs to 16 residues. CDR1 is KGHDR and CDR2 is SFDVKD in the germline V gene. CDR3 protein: CATSDPTDRPNQPQHF. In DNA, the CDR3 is TGTGCCACCAGTGATCCGACGGACAGGCCCAATCAGCCCCAGCATTTT.

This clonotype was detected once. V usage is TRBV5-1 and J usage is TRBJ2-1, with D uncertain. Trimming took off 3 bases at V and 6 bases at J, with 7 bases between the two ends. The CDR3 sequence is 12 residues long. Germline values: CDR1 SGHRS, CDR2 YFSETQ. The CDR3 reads CASSYRPNEQFF. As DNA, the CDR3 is TGCGCCAGCAGCTATCGACCCAATGAGCAGTTCTTC.

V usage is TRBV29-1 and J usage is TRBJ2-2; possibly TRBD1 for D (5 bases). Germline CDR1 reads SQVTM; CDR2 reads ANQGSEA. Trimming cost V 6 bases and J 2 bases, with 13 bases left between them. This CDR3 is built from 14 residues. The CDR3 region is CSVQPGLNTGELFF. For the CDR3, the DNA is TGCAGCGTCCAGCCAGGGTTAAACACCGGGGAGCTGTTTTTT.

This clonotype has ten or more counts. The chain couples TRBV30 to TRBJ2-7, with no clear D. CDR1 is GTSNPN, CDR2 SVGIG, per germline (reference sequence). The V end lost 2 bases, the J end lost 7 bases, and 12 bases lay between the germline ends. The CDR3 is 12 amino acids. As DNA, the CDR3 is TGTGCCTGGAGTTATGGTCAGTGGGAGCAGTACTTC. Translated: CAWSYGQWEQYF.

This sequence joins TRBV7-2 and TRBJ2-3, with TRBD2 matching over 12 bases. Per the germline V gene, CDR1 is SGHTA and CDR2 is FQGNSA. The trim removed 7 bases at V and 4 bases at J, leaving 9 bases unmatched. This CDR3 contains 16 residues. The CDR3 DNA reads TGTGCCAGCATGCGACTAGCGGGAGAGGGGGCAGATACGCAGTATTTT. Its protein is CASMRLAGEGADTQYF.

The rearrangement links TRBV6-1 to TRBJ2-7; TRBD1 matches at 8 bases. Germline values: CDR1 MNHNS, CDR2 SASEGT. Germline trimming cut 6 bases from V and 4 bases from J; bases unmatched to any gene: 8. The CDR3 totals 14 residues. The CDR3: CASRLGQDFYEQYF. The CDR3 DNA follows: TGTGCCAGCAGGCTGGGACAGGACTTTTACGAGCAGTACTTC.